These T cell receptor beta chains were read from a single sample in a study of shared clonotypes between healthy human individuals. Assay used: immunoSEQ multiplex PCR; TCRdb lists only in-frame clones, some missing. Of more than 550,000 clones listed, 90% are singletons. Sample: memory CD8+ T cells from PBMCs. These receptors originate from a man between 18 and 35 years old in good health. Some clones in this sample may be carry-over from other donors' samples. CDR3s include the opening cysteine and the closing phenylalanine or tryptophan. Fields, in order: J gene, V gene, CDR3 protein.

J: TRBJ2-3
V: TRBV28
CDR3: CASSFGDRGIDTQYF

J: TRBJ2-7
V: TRBV27
CDR3: CASTGREGYEQYF

J: TRBJ2-5
V: TRBV2
CDR3: CASGGDLQETQYF

J: TRBJ1-6
V: TRBV28
CDR3: CASSLGQGGYNSPLHF

J: TRBJ2-1
V: TRBV6-4
CDR3: CASSDSKAPDRGYNEQFF

J: TRBJ2-5
V: TRBV2
CDR3: CASRGRDFQETQYF

J: TRBJ2-7
V: TRBV7-3
CDR3: CASSPSGTGSSWEQYF

J: TRBJ2-2
V: TRBV7-9
CDR3: CASSSRDRPNTGELFF

J: TRBJ2-5
V: TRBV30
CDR3: CAWSVLGPGSGETQYF

J: TRBJ1-2
V: TRBV7-9
CDR3: CASSLELGSLIGNGYTF

J: TRBJ1-3
V: TRBV29-1
CDR3: CSVFLLWEGGNTIYF

J: TRBJ2-1
V: TRBV9
CDR3: CASSVASSSYNEQFF

J: TRBJ2-2
V: TRBV6-5
CDR3: CASSYHGRGTGELFF

J: TRBJ1-5
V: TRBV27
CDR3: CASSLLAVNQPQHF

J: .
V: TRBV28
CDR3: CASSLRLAEYYEQYF

J: TRBJ2-2
V: TRBV5-4
CDR3: CASSSFPLGELFF

J: TRBJ1-6
V: TRBV28
CDR3: CASSTPPNVGYYNSPLHF

J: TRBJ2-5
V: TRBV27
CDR3: CASGERAAQETQYF

J: TRBJ2-2
V: TRBV6-6
CDR3: CASSYSVTGGELFF

J: TRBJ1-2
V: TRBV19
CDR3: CASSTGVNYGYTF

J: TRBJ1-1
V: TRBV28
CDR3: CASSPDRSTEAFF

J: TRBJ2-7
V: TRBV11-2
CDR3: CASSLGTDYEQYF

J: TRBJ2-7
V: TRBV27
CDR3: CASSLALKTYEQYF

J: TRBJ1-5
V: TRBV19
CDR3: CASSTGDGNQPQHF

J: TRBJ2-3
V: TRBV28
CDR3: CASRFLTTGTSGNTDTQYF

J: TRBJ2-7
V: TRBV27
CDR3: CASSSRTGVYEQYF

J: TRBJ1-1
V: TRBV6-5
CDR3: CASSAGRSNTEAFF

J: TRBJ2-7
V: TRBV10-3
CDR3: CAISESSRYEQYF

J: TRBJ2-6
V: TRBV19
CDR3: CASSISDYPYFSGANVLTF

J: TRBJ1-5
V: TRBV28
CDR3: CASSFQGGNQPQHF

J: TRBJ1-4
V: TRBV6-6
CDR3: CASSWGRGEKLFF

J: TRBJ2-2
V: TRBV28
CDR3: CASSFAGYKDGELFF

J: TRBJ1-5
V: TRBV6-5
CDR3: CASSYTTGAGQPQHF

J: TRBJ2-1
V: TRBV7-9
CDR3: CASSLALAGENEQFF

J: TRBJ2-7
V: TRBV11-2
CDR3: CASSSGLAGGYEQYF

J: TRBJ2-7
V: TRBV9
CDR3: CASSVEGSPYEQYF

J: TRBJ1-1
V: TRBV5-6
CDR3: CASSTYRGRTEAFF

J: TRBJ2-7
V: TRBV10-3
CDR3: CAISLDGTLSSYEQYF

J: TRBJ2-5
V: TRBV7-7
CDR3: CASSYRGVETQYF

J: TRBJ2-5
V: TRBV4-1
CDR3: CASSQDPGEGTQYF

J: TRBJ2-1
V: TRBV27
CDR3: CASSGLAGVNEQFF

J: TRBJ2-7
V: TRBV5-8
CDR3: CASRGRGNPTYEQYF

J: TRBJ2-7
V: TRBV27
CDR3: CASSFVGQGSYEQYF

J: TRBJ1-1
V: TRBV5-4
CDR3: CASSLLGDTEAFF

J: TRBJ1-5
V: TRBV28
CDR3: CASTKRQASQPQHF

J: TRBJ2-7
V: TRBV29-1
CDR3: CSVEGGTFSYEQYF

J: TRBJ2-1
V: TRBV2
CDR3: CASSSRSSGTDNEQFF

J: TRBJ2-6
V: TRBV2
CDR3: CASSELGDYSGANVLTF

J: TRBJ1-2
V: TRBV27
CDR3: CASTGTGSRGNYGYTF

J: TRBJ2-1
V: TRBV4-3
CDR3: CASSKTSGNEQFF

J: TRBJ1-2
V: TRBV30
CDR3: CAWSFGAYGYTF

J: TRBJ1-5
V: TRBV10-2
CDR3: CASSESVWPQHF

J: TRBJ2-1
V: TRBV7-7
CDR3: CASSLETGTGYEQFF

J: TRBJ2-7
V: TRBV9
CDR3: CASSAYRGAGEQYF

J: TRBJ2-7
V: TRBV6-5
CDR3: CASRGGRVIGEQYF